Listed here are 3 T cell receptor beta chains from one sample, sequenced in a study of metastatic and nonmetastatic thyroid tumors. Thyroid surgery was preceded by no treatment in any patient. TCRdb reanalyzed the PCR reads with MiXCR. The sample has around 20,000 clones, 22% seen once. The sample consisted of adjacent normal tissue. These receptors came from a female donor with papillary thyroid cancer or a benign thyroid nodule (not recorded which). Some clones in this sample may be carry-over from other donors' samples.

The chain joins TRBV20-1 to TRBJ2-1; weak D call: TRBD2 (6 bases). The CDR3 extends over 17 amino acids. Trimming shortened V by 5 bases and J by 9 bases, and 29 bases separated the two germline ends. CDR1 and CDR2 (germline): DFQATT, SNEGSKA (reference sequence). CDR3 residues: CSAPGQRSTSYEGEQFF. In DNA, the CDR3 is TGCAGTGCTCCTGGGCAGAGGTCAACTAGCTATGAAGGTGAGCAGTTCTTC.

DNA for the CDR3: TGTGCCAGCAGTTACTCCACGGAAGTGAGAGAAGCTTTCTTT. Amino acids: CASSYSTEVREAFF. The chain uses TRBV6-5 and TRBJ1-1; no clear D. The CDR3 runs 14 residues. Trimming took 0 bases from V and 8 from J, leaving 13 bases between them. The germline gives CDR1 MNHEY, CDR2 SVGAGI.

In DNA form, the CDR3 reads TGTGCCAGCAGCTTAGGCCGGGGGTACGAGCAGTACGTC. Translating it yields CASSLGRGYEQYV. This chain connects TRBV11-2 to TRBJ2-7; TRBD2 is a possible D gene (6 bases). V gave up 1 base and J gave up 4 bases, with 8 bases separating them. This CDR3 region has 13 residues. Germline CDR1 and CDR2: SGHAT and FQNNGV.